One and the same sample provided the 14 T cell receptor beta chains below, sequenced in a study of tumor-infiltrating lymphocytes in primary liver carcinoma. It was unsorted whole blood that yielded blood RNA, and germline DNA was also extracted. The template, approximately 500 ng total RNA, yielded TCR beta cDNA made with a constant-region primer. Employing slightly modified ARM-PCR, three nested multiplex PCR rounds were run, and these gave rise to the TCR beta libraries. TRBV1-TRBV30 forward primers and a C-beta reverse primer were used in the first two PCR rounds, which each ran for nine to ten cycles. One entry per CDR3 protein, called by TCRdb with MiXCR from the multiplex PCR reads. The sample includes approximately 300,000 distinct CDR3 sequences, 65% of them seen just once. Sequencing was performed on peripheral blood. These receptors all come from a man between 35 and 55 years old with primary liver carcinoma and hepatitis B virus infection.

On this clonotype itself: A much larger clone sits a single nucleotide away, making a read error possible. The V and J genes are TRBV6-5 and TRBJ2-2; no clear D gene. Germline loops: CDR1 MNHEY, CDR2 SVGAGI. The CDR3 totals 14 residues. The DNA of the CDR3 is TGTGCCAGCAGTTATTGGCAGAACACCGAGGAGCTGTTTTTT. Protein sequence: CASSYWQNTEELFF.

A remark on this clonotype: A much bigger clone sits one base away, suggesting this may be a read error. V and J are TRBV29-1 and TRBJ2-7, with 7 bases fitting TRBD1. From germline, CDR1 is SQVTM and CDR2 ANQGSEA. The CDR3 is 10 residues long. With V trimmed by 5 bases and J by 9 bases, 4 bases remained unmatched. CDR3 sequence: CSVTGTAQYF. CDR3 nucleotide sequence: TGCAGCGTTACCGGGACAGCGCAGTACTTC.

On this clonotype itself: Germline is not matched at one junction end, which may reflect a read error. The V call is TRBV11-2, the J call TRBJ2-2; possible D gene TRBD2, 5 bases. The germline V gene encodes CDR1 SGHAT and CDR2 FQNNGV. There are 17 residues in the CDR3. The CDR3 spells CASRRVQSSRSTGELLF. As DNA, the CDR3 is TGTGCCAGCAGGAGAGTACAGTCGAGCAGAAGCACCGGGGAGCTGTTATTT. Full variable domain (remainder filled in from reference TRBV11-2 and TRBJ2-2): EAGVAQSPRYKIIEKRQSVAFWCNPISGHATLYWYQQILGQGPKLLIQFQNNGVVDDSQLPKDRFSAERLKGVDSTLKIQPAKLEDSAVYLCASRRVQSSRSTGELLFGEGSRLTVL.

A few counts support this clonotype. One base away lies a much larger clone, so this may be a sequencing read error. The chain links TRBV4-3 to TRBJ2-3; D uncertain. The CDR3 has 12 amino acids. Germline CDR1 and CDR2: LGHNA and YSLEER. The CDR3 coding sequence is TGCGCCAGCAACCAAGAAGGGGATACGCAGTATTTT. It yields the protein CASNQEGDTQYF.

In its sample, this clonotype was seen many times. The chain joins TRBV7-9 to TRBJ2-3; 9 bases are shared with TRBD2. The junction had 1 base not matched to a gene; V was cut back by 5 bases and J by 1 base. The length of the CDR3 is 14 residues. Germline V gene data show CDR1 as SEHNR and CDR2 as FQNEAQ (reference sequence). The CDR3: CASSASGGTDTQYF. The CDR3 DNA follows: TGTGCCAGCAGCGCTAGCGGGGGCACAGATACGCAGTATTTT.

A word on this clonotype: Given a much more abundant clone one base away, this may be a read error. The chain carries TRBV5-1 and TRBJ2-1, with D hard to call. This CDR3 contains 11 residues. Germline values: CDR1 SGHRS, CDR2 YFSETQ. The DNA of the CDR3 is TGCACCAGCAGCGATTACAATGAGCAGTTCTTC. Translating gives CTSSDYNEQFF.

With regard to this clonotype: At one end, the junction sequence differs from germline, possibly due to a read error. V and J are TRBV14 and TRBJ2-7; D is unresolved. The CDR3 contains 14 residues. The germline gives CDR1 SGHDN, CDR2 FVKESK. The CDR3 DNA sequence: TGTGCCAGCAGTCCTGGACGTTATTCCTACGAGCTGTACTTC. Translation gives CASSPGRYSYELYF.

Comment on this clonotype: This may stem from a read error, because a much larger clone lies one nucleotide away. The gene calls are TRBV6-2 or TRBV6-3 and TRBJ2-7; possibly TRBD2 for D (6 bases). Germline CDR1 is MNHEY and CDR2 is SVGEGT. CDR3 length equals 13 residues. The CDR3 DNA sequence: TGTGTCAGTCGGGACTTACGACCCTACGAGCAGTACTTC. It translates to CVSRDLRPYEQYF.

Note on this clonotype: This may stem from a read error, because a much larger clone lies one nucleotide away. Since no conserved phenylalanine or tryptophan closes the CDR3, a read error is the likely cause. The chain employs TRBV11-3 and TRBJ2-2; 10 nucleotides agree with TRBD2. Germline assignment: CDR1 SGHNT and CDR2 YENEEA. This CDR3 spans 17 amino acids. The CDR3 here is CASSLDSLAGDSGGLFS. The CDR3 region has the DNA TGTGCCAGCAGCTTAGATTCTCTAGCGGGAGACTCCGGGGGGCTGTTTTCT.

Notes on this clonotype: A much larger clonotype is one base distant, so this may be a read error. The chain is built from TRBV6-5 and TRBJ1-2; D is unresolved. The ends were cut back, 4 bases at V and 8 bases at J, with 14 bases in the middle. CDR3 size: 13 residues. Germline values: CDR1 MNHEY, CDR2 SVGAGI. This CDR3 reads CASSSGRLGGYTF. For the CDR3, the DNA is TGTGCCAGCAGTTCGGGCCGGCTGGGGGGCTACACCTTC.

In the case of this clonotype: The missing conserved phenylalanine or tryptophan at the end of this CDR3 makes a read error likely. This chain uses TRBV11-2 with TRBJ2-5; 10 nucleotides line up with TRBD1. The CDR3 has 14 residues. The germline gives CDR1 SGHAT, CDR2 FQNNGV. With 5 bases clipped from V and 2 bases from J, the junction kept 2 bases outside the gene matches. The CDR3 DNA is TGTGCCAGCAGCCCGGGACAGGGGCAAGAGACCCAGTACCTC. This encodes CASSPGQGQETQYL.

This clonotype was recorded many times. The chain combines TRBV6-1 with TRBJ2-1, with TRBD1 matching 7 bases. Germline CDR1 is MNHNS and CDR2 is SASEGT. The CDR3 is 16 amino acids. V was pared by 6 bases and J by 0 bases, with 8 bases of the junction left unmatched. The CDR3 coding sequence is TGTGCCAGCAGAAAACAGACAGGGAGCTCCTACAATGAGCAGTTCTTC. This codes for CASRKQTGSSYNEQFF.

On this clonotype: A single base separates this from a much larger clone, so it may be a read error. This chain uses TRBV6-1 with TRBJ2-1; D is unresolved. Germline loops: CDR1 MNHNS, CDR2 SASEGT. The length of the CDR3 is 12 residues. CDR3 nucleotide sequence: TGTGTCAGCAGTGAACGGCAGTTAGTGCAGTTCTTC. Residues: CVSSERQLVQFF.

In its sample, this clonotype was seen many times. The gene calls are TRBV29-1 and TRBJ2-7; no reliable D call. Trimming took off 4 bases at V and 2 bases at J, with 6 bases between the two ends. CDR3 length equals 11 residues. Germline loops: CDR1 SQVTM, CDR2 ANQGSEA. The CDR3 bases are TGCAGCGTTGCCCCCCCCTACGAGCAGTACTTC. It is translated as CSVAPPYEQYF.